This TCR beta chain was captured by sequencing in a study of T cells in Graves' hyperthyroidism and ophthalmopathy. TCR beta CDR3 sequences were amplified from RNA transcripts. When the TCR CDR3 underwent first-round RT-PCR, the HTBI primer set was used. TCRdb independently ran MiXCR on the multiplex PCR reads; one entry per CDR3 protein. The sample contains approximately 630,000 distinct CDR3 sequences, about 17% of which appear only once. CDR1 is MNHNS and CDR2 is SASEGT in the germline V gene. The CDR3 runs to 17 residues. V lost 5 bases to trimming and J lost 6 bases; unmatched junction nucleotides: 15. This clonotype was detected ten times or more.

This TCR derives from a woman under 40 with Graves' hyperthyroidism. The V call is TRBV6-1, the J call TRBJ2-1; 8 bases are shared with TRBD2. The sample was blood. This CDR3 reads CASSYAPEREGGNEQFF. For the CDR3, the DNA is TGTGCCAGCAGTTATGCCCCCGAACGGGAGGGGGGCAATGAGCAGTTCTTC.